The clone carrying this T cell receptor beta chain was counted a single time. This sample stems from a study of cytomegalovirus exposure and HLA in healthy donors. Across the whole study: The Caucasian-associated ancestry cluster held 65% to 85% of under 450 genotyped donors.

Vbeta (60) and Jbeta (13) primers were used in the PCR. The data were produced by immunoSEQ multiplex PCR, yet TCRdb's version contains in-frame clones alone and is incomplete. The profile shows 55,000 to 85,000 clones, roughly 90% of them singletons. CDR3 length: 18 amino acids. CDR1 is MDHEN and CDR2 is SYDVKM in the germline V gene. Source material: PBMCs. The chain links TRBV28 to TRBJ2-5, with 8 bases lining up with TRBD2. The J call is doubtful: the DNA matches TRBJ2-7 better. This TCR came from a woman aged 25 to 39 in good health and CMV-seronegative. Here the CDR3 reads CASMSWQGSGRIPYEQYF. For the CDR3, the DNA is TGTGCCAGCATGAGCTGGCAGGGCAGCGGGAGAATCCCCTACGAGCAGTACTTC.